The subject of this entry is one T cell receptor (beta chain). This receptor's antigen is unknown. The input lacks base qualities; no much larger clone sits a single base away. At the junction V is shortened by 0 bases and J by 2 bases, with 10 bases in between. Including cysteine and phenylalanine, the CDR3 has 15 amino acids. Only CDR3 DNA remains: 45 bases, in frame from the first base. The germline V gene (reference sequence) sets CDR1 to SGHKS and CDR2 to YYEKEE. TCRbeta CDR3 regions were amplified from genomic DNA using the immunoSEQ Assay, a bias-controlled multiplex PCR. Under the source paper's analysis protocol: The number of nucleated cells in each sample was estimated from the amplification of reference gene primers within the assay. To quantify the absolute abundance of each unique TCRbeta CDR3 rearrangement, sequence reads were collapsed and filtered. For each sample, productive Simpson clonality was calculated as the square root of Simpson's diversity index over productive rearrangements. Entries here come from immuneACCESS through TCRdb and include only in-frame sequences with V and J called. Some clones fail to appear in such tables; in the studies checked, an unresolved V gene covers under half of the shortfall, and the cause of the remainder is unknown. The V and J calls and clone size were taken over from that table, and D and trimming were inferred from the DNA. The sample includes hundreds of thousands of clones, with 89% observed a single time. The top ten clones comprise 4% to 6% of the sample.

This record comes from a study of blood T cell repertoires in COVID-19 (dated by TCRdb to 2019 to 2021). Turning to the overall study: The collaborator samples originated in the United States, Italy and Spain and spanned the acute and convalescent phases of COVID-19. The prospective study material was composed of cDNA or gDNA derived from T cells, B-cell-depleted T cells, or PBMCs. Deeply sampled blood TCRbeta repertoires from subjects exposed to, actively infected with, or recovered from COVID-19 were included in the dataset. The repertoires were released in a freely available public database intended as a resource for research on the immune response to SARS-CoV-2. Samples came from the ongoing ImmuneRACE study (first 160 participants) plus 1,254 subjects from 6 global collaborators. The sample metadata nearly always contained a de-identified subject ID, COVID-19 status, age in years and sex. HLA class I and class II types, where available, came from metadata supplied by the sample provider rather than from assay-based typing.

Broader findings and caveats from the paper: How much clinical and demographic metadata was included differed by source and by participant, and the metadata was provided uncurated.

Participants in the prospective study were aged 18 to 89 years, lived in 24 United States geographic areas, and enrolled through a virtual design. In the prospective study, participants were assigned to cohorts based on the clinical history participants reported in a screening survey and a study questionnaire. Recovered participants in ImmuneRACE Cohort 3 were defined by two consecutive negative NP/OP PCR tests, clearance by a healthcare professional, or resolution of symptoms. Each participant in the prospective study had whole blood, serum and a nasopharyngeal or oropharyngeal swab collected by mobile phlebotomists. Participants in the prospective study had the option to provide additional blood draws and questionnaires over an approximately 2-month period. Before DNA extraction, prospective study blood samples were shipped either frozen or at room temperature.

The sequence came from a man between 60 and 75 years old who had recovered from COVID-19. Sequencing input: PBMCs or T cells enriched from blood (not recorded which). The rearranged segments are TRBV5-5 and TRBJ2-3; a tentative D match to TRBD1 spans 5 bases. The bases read TGTGCCAGCAGCTTGGGGGCAGGGTACACAGATACGCAGTATTTT. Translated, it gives CASSLGAGYTDTQYF.